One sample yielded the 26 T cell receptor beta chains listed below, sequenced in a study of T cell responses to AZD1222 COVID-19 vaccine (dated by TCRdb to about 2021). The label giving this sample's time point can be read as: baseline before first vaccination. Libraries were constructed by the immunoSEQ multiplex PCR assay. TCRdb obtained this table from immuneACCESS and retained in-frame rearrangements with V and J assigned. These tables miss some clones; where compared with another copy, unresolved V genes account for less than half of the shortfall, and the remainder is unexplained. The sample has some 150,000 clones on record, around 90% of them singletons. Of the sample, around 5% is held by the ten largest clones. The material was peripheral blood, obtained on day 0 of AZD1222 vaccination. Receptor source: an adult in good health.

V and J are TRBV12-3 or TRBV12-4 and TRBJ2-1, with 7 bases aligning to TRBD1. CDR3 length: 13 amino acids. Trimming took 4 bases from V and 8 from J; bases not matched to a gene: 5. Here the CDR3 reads CASSSDRDHEQFF. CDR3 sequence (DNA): TGTGCCAGCAGTTCCGACAGGGACCATGAGCAGTTCTTC.

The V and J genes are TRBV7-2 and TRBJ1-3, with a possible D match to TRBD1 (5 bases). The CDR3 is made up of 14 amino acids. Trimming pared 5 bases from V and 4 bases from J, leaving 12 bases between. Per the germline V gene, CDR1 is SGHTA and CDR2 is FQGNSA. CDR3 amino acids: CASSPRGFGNTIYF. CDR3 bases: TGTGCCAGCAGCCCCCGGGGGTTCGGAAACACCATATATTTT.

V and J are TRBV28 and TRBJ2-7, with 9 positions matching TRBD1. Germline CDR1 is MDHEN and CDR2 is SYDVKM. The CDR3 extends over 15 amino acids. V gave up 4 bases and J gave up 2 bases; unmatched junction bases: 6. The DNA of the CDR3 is TGTGCCAGCAGTTCGGGGGGACAGGGAACCTACGAGCAGTACTTC. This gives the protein CASSSGGQGTYEQYF.

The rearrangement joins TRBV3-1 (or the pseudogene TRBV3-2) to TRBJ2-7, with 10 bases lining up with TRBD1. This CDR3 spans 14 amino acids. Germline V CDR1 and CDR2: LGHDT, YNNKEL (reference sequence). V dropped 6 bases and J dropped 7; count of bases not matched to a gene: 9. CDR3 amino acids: CASSPGTGAREQYF. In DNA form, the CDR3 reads TGTGCCAGCAGTCCCGGGACAGGGGCCCGGGAGCAGTACTTC.

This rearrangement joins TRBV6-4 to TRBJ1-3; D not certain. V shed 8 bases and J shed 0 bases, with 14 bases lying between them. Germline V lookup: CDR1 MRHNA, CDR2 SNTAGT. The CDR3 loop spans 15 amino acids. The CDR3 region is CASLRRASSGNTIYF. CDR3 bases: TGTGCCAGCCTTCGTCGGGCTTCCTCTGGAAACACCATATATTTT.

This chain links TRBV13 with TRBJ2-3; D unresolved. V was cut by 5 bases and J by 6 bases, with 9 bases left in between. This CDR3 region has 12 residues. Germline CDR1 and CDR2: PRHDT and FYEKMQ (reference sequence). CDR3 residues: CASSTRFDTQYF. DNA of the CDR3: TGTGCCAGCAGCACCCGTTTCGATACGCAGTATTTT.

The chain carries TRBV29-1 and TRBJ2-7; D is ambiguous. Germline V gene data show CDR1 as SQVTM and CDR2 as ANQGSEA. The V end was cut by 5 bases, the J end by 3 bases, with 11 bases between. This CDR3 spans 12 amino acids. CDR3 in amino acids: CSVFGPVYEQYF. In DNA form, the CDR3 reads TGCAGCGTTTTTGGGCCGGTCTACGAGCAGTACTTC.

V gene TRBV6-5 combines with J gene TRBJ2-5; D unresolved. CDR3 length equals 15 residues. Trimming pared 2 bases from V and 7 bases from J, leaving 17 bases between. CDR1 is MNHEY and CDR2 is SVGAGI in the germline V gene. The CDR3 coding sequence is TGTGCCAGCAGTTACGGGTACGGAGAGTTGGGGACCCAGTACTTC. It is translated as CASSYGYGELGTQYF.

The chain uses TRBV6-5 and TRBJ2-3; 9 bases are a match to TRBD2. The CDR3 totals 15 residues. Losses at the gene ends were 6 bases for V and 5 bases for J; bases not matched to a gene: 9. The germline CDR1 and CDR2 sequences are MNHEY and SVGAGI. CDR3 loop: CASRGLAGAEDTQYF. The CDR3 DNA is TGTGCCAGCAGGGGTTTAGCGGGAGCAGAAGATACGCAGTATTTT.

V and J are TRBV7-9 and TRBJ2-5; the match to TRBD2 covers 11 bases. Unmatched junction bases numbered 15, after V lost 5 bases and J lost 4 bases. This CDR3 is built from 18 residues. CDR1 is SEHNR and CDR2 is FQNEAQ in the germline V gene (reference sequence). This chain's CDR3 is CASSATRTSGSRGETQYF. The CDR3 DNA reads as TGTGCCAGCAGCGCGACCCGAACTAGCGGGAGTAGGGGAGAGACCCAGTACTTC.

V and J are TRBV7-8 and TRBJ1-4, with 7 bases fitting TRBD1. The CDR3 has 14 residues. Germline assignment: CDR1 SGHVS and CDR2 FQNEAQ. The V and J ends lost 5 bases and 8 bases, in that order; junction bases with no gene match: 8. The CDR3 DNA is TGTGCCAGCAGCCGAGGGGGCCTGCGGGAAAAACTGTTTTTT. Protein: CASSRGGLREKLFF.

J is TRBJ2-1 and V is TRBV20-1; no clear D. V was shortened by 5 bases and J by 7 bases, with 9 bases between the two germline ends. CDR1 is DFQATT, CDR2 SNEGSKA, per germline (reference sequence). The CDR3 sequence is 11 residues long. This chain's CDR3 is CSAPGRNEQFF. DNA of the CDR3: TGCAGTGCTCCGGGCAGGAATGAGCAGTTCTTC.

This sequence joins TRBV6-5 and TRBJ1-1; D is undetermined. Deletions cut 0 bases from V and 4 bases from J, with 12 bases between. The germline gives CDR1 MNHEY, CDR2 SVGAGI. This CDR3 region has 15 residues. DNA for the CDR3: TGTGCCAGCAGTTACTCTCTTTCGGCGGGCACTGAAGCTTTCTTT. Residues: CASSYSLSAGTEAFF.

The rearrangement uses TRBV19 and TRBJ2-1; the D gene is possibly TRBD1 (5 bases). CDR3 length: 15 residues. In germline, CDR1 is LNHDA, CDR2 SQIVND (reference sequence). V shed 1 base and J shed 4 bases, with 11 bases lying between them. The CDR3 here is CASSIGGPKYNEQFF. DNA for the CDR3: TGTGCCAGTAGTATAGGGGGCCCAAAATACAATGAGCAGTTCTTC.

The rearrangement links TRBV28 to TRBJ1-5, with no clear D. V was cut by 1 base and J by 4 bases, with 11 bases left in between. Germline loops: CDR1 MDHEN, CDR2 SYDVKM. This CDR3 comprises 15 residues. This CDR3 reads CASSLFYTTNQPQHF. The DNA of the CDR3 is TGTGCCAGCAGTTTATTCTATACTACTAATCAGCCCCAGCATTTT.

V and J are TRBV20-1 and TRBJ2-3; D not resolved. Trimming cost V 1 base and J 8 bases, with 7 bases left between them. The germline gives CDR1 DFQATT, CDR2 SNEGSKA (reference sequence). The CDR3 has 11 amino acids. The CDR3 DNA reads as TGCAGTGCTAGAGGCCGGGCTACGCAGTATTTT. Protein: CSARGRATQYF.

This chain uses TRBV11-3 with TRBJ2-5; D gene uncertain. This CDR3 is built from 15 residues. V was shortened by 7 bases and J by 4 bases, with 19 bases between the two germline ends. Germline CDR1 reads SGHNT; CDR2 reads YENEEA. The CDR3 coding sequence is TGTGCCAGCACCCCCTCGGAGTCCCCTGGAGAGACCCAGTACTTC. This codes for CASTPSESPGETQYF. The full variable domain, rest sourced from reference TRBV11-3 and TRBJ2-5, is EAGVVQSPRYKIIEKKQPVAFWCNPISGHNTLYWYLQNLGQGPELLIRYENEEAVDDSQLPKDRFSAERLKGVDSTLKIQPAELGDSAVYLCASTPSESPGETQYFGPGTRLLVL.

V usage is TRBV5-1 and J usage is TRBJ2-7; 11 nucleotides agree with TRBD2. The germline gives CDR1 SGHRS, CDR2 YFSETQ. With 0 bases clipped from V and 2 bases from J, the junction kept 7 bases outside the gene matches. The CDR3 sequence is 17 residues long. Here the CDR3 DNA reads TGCGCCAGCAGCTTGGCTCCTAGCGGGAGGACCCCCTACGAGCAGTACTTC. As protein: CASSLAPSGRTPYEQYF.

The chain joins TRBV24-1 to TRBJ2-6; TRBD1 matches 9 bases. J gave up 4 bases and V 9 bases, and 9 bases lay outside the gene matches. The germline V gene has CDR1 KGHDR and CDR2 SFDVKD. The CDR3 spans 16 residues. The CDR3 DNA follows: TGTGCCACCTCATCCGGGACAGGGTACGGGGCCAACGTCCTGACTTTC. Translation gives CATSSGTGYGANVLTF.

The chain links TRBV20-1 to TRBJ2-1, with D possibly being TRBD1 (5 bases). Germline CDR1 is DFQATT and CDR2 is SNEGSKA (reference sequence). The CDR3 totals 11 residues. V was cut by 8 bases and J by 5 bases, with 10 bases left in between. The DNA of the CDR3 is TGCAGTAGCAGGGTTAACAATGAGCAGTTCTTC. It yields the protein CSSRVNNEQFF.

The CDR3 DNA sequence: TGTGCCAGCAGTTCGCGGACTAGCGGGAGGGTGAAGGGGCAGTACTTC. This encodes CASSSRTSGRVKGQYF. J is TRBJ2-7 and V is TRBV28; TRBD2 matches at 15 bases. The length of the CDR3 is 16 residues. Germline assignment: CDR1 MDHEN and CDR2 SYDVKM. V dropped 4 bases and J dropped 9; count of bases not matched to a gene: 10. Full variable domain (missing parts from reference TRBV28 and TRBJ2-7): DVKVTQSSRYLVKRTGEKVFLECVQDMDHENMFWYRQDPGLGLRLIYFSYDVKMKEKGDIPEGYSVSREKKERFSLILESASTNQTSMYLCASSSRTSGRVKGQYFGPGTRLTVT.

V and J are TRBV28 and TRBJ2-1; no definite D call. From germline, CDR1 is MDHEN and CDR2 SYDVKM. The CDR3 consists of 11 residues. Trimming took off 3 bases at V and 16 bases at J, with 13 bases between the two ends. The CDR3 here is CASSFMTGQFF. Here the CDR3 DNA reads TGTGCCAGCAGTTTTATGACGGGCCAATTCTTC. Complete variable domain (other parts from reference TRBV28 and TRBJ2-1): DVKVTQSSRYLVKRTGEKVFLECVQDMDHENMFWYRQDPGLGLRLIYFSYDVKMKEKGDIPEGYSVSREKKERFSLILESASTNQTSMYLCASSFMTGQFFGPGTRLTVL.

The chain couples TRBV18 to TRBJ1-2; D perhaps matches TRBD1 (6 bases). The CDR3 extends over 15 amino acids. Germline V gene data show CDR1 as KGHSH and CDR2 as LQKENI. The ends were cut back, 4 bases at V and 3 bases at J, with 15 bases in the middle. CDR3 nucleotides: TGTGCCAGCTCACGGTCCCCGGGACATGACTATGGCTACACCTTC. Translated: CASSRSPGHDYGYTF.

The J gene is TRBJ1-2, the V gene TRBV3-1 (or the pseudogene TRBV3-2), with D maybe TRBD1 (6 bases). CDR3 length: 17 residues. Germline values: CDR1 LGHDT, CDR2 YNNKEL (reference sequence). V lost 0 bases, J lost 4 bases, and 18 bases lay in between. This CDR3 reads CASSQETWDTDSYGYTF. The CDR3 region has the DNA TGTGCCAGCAGCCAAGAGACATGGGACACCGACAGCTATGGCTACACCTTC.

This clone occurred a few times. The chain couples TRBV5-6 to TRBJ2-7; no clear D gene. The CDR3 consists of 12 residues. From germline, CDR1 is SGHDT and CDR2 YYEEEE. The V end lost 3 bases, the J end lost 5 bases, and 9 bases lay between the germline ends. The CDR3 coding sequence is TGTGCCAGCAGCTCCTTTAGGAACGAGCAGTACTTC. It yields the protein CASSSFRNEQYF.

The CDR3: CASSFGASLEAFF. CDR3 DNA: TGTGCCAGCAGCTTTGGGGCGAGTTTGGAAGCTTTCTTT. V is TRBV7-2 and J is TRBJ1-1, with a possible D match to TRBD1 (5 bases). In germline, CDR1 is SGHTA, CDR2 FQGNSA. The CDR3 extends over 13 amino acids. Trimming removed 3 bases at V and 8 bases at J, with 13 bases between.